The 25 T cell receptor beta chains presented below share a single source sample, sequenced in a study of cytomegalovirus exposure and HLA in healthy donors. The PCR employed 60 Vbeta primers together with 13 Jbeta primers. Profiled with immunoSEQ multiplex PCR; TCRdb holds only in-frame clones, not every one. The data show about 110,000 clones, 80% seen once. The specimen was PBMCs. All receptors derive from an older woman in good health and CMV-seropositive.

Note on this clone: Other nucleotide sequences from this sample produce the same CDR3. This rearrangement joins TRBV7-9 to TRBJ2-3; 7 bases are shared with TRBD2. From germline, CDR1 is SEHNR and CDR2 FQNEAQ (reference sequence). The CDR3 totals 14 residues. Germline trimming cut 4 bases from V and 6 bases from J; bases unmatched to any gene: 7. Here the CDR3 reads CASSYAGVGDTQYF. The DNA of the CDR3 is TGTGCCAGCAGCTACGCGGGGGTGGGGGATACGCAGTATTTT.

This chain links TRBV4-1 with TRBJ2-5; 14 bases agree with TRBD2. CDR1 is MGHRA, CDR2 YSYEKL, per germline. Germline trimming cut 1 base from V and 1 base from J; bases unmatched to any gene: 2. The CDR3 spans 17 residues. This chain's CDR3 is CASSQGLAGGVQETQYF. CDR3 sequence (DNA): TGCGCCAGCAGCCAAGGACTAGCGGGAGGGGTCCAAGAGACCCAGTACTTC.

The V gene is TRBV14, the J gene TRBJ1-6; 7 nucleotides align to TRBD1. V was pared by 4 bases and J by 13 bases, with 16 bases of the junction left unmatched. This CDR3 comprises 16 residues. In germline, CDR1 is SGHDN, CDR2 FVKESK. The CDR3 coding sequence is TGTGCCAGCAGCCGCGGACAGGACACTCGTGTAAGTCCCCTCCACTTT. This translates into CASSRGQDTRVSPLHF.

The V and J genes are TRBV19 and TRBJ2-2, with no clear D. The length of the CDR3 is 17 residues. With 0 bases removed from V and 3 bases from J, the gap between germline ends came to 14 bases. The germline V gene encodes CDR1 LNHDA and CDR2 SQIVND (reference sequence). CDR3 region: CASSIDPARSDTGELFF. CDR3 nucleotides: TGTGCCAGTAGTATAGATCCGGCGAGAAGCGACACCGGGGAGCTGTTTTTT. Supplemented by reference TRBV19 and TRBJ2-2, the full variable domain reads DGGITQSPKYLFRKEGQNVTLSCEQNLNHDAMYWYRQDPGQGLRLIYYSQIVNDFQKGDIAEGYSVSREKKESFPLTVTSAQKNPTAFYLCASSIDPARSDTGELFFGEGSRLTVL.

This chain joins TRBV6-1 and TRBJ2-7; a weak D match, TRBD2 (5 bases). V lost 7 bases and J 2 bases, leaving 9 bases between the germline ends. CDR1 MNHNS and CDR2 SASEGT come from the germline V gene. The CDR3 runs 12 residues. The DNA of the CDR3 is TGTGCCAGCACAGGACTGACCTACGAGCAGTACTTC. Translation gives CASTGLTYEQYF.

The chain is built from TRBV18 and TRBJ2-4; weak D call: TRBD1 (5 bases). The CDR3 has 15 amino acids. Trimming removed 5 bases from V and 3 bases from J, with 14 bases in between. Germline assignment: CDR1 KGHSH and CDR2 LQKENI. The CDR3 protein is CASSTSDRNKNIQYF. As DNA, the CDR3 is TGTGCCAGCTCAACGAGCGACAGAAACAAAAACATTCAGTACTTC.

V gene TRBV15 combines with J gene TRBJ2-7, with D unclear. Germline V gene data show CDR1 as LNHNV and CDR2 as YYDKDF (reference sequence). There are 11 residues in the CDR3. With 2 bases removed from V and 3 bases from J, the gap between germline ends came to 2 bases. DNA of the CDR3: TGTGCCACCAGCAGACGCTACGAGCAGTACTTC. Residues: CATSRRYEQYF.

CDR3 sequence: CATSRAPTGGTDTQYF. The CDR3 DNA reads TGTGCCACCAGCAGAGCCCCGACAGGGGGCACAGATACGCAGTATTTT. The rearrangement joins TRBV15 to TRBJ2-3; 8 positions match TRBD1. Germline loops: CDR1 LNHNV, CDR2 YYDKDF (reference sequence). CDR3 length equals 16 residues. J was trimmed by 1 base and V by 1 base; bases with no gene match: 4.

This sequence joins TRBV5-1 and TRBJ2-2; possible D gene TRBD2, 6 bases. The CDR3 has 15 amino acids. V gave up 0 bases and J gave up 6 bases, with 12 bases separating them. Germline values: CDR1 SGHRS, CDR2 YFSETQ. DNA for the CDR3: TGCGCCAGCAGCTTGGCAATTGGAGGGCCCGGGGAGCTGTTTTTT. Residues: CASSLAIGGPGELFF. The full variable domain, rest sourced from reference TRBV5-1 and TRBJ2-2, is KAGVTQTPRYLIKTRGQQVTLSCSPISGHRSVSWYQQTPGQGLQFLFEYFSETQRNKGNFPGRFSGRQFSNSRSEMNVSTLELGDSALYLCASSLAIGGPGELFFGEGSRLTVL.

The chain is built from TRBV2 and TRBJ1-1; perhaps TRBD1 as D (5 bases). CDR3 length: 13 amino acids. V lost 7 bases and J lost 2, with 11 bases in between. Germline values: CDR1 SNHLY, CDR2 FYNNEI. The CDR3, as DNA: TGTGCCAGCACCGGGGGTCTTAACACTGAAGCTTTCTTT. It yields the protein CASTGGLNTEAFF.

This clone was picked up one time. The V gene is TRBV29-1, the J gene TRBJ2-7, with 9 nucleotides matching TRBD1. J was trimmed by 3 bases and V by 1 base; bases with no gene match: 7. CDR3 length: 15 amino acids. Germline lookup yields CDR1 SQVTM and CDR2 ANQGSEA. The CDR3 is CSVEVEQGAYYEQYF. The CDR3 nucleotides read TGCAGCGTTGAAGTGGAACAGGGGGCGTACTACGAGCAGTACTTC.

This clone was seen only a few times. The chain carries TRBV7-7 and TRBJ2-5; no clear D. The germline V and J ends were trimmed by 2 bases and 5 bases, with 9 bases remaining between them. The V gene's germline CDR1 is SSHAT and CDR2 FNYEAQ (reference sequence). This CDR3 comprises 13 residues. The CDR3 sequence is CASSLIRSETQYF. CDR3 nucleotide sequence: TGTGCCAGCAGCTTAATCCGGTCGGAGACCCAGTACTTC.

The chain joins TRBV14 to TRBJ2-2, with D perhaps TRBD2 (6 bases). Trimming left V 3 bases short and J 5 bases short, with 13 bases between. This CDR3 comprises 15 residues. The germline V gene has CDR1 SGHDN and CDR2 FVKESK. The CDR3 sequence: CASSQGLRGTGELFF. In DNA form, the CDR3 reads TGTGCCAGCAGCCAGGGACTCCGGGGGACCGGGGAGCTGTTTTTT. Full variable domain (remainder filled in from reference TRBV14 and TRBJ2-2): EAGVTQFPSHSVIEKGQTVTLRCDPISGHDNLYWYRRVMGKEIKFLLHFVKESKQDESGMPNNRFLAERTGGTYSTLKVQPAELEDSGVYFCASSQGLRGTGELFFGEGSRLTVL.

The V and J genes are TRBV18 and TRBJ2-1; maybe TRBD2 (6 bases). Trimming took 4 bases from V and 8 from J, leaving 21 bases between them. This CDR3 has 16 residues. Germline CDR1 KGHSH, CDR2 LQKENI. The CDR3 nucleotides read TGTGCCAGCTCACAATATTCCACTAGCTACTCCTATGAGCAGTTCTTC. Translation gives CASSQYSTSYSYEQFF.

The sample holds a few counts of this clone. V usage is TRBV5-1 and J usage is TRBJ2-7; 8 bases map to TRBD2. V shed 3 bases, J shed 3 bases, and the junction held 8 bases outside the gene matches. CDR3 length equals 15 residues. Germline CDR1 and CDR2: SGHRS and YFSETQ. This CDR3 is CASSSSGTRSYEQYF. The CDR3 region has the DNA TGCGCCAGCAGCTCATCCGGGACTAGGAGCTACGAGCAGTACTTC.

This clone was recorded once. This chain connects TRBV5-1 to TRBJ2-2, with 8 bases matching TRBD1. The CDR3 totals 15 residues. CDR1 SGHRS and CDR2 YFSETQ come from the germline V gene. J was trimmed by 6 bases and V by 4 bases; bases with no gene match: 8. CDR3 sequence reads: CASSGQGSGSGELFF. The CDR3 DNA reads as TGCGCCAGCAGCGGACAGGGTTCAGGGTCCGGGGAGCTGTTTTTT.

A single count supports this clone. V is TRBV2 and J is TRBJ2-7; 10 bases align to TRBD1. This CDR3 region has 13 residues. Germline values: CDR1 SNHLY, CDR2 FYNNEI. The junction had 3 bases not matched to a gene; V was cut back by 4 bases and J by 6 bases. The CDR3 sequence is CASSGQGAGEQYF. Written as DNA, the CDR3 is TGTGCCAGCAGTGGACAGGGGGCCGGCGAGCAGTACTTC.

J is TRBJ1-4 and V is TRBV10-3, with D hard to call. Trimming removed 0 bases from V and 5 bases from J, with 10 bases in between. This CDR3 is 15 amino acids long. Per germline, CDR1 ENHRY and CDR2 SYGVKD. CDR3 residues: CAISESRVSNEKLFF. Here the CDR3 DNA reads TGTGCCATCAGTGAGTCGAGGGTTTCCAATGAAAAACTGTTTTTT.

The V and J genes are TRBV10-2 and TRBJ2-3, with 8 bases lining up with TRBD2. With 8 bases clipped from V and 4 bases from J, the junction kept 11 bases outside the gene matches. This CDR3 has 15 residues. Germline values: CDR1 WSHSY, CDR2 SAAADI. The CDR3 DNA reads TGCGCCAGCCGATCTAGCGGGCGAGGACCAGATACGCAGTATTTT. Its translation is CASRSSGRGPDTQYF.

The J gene is TRBJ2-7, the V gene TRBV14; 8 bases are shared with TRBD1. Germline V gene sequence: CDR1 SGHDN, CDR2 FVKESK. The CDR3 is 13 amino acids. V lost 4 bases and J lost 3; bases outside the gene matches: 2. In DNA, the CDR3 is TGTGCCAGCAGCCTCGGACAGGGCTACGAGCAGTACTTC. Protein product: CASSLGQGYEQYF.

The V and J genes are TRBV7-9 and TRBJ1-2; 11 nucleotides line up with TRBD1. The CDR3 consists of 16 residues. Germline CDR1 reads SEHNR; CDR2 reads FQNEAQ (reference sequence). Unmatched junction bases numbered 9, after V lost 7 bases and J lost 2 bases. The CDR3 spells CASKRTGGFKNYGYTF. CDR3 nucleotide sequence: TGTGCCAGCAAACGGACAGGGGGCTTTAAAAACTATGGCTACACCTTC.

The rearrangement links TRBV27 to TRBJ2-7; no firm D call. The CDR3 extends over 13 amino acids. The V and J ends lost 4 bases and 1 base respectively, with 8 bases between them. CDR1 is MNHEY, CDR2 SMNVEV, per germline (reference sequence). The DNA for the CDR3 is TGTGCCAGCAGTTCCGCGAATTCCTACGAGCAGTACTTC. It yields the protein CASSSANSYEQYF.

The chain links TRBV7-6 to TRBJ2-3; TRBD2 agrees at 10 bases. Germline V gene sequence: CDR1 SGHVS, CDR2 FNYEAQ. J lost 6 bases, V lost 1 base, and 10 bases had no gene match. The CDR3 has 17 residues. CDR3 bases: TGTGCCAGCAGCTTAGAAGTAGCGGGAGGAGGTTCGGATACGCAGTATTTT. It translates to CASSLEVAGGGSDTQYF. The whole variable domain, filled in from reference TRBV7-6 and TRBJ2-3, reads GAGVSQSPRYKVTKRGQDVALRCDPISGHVSLYWYRQALGQGPEFLTYFNYEAQQDKSGLPNDRFSAERPEGSISTLTIQRTEQRDSAMYRCASSLEVAGGGSDTQYFGPGTRLTVL.

J is TRBJ1-2 and V is TRBV7-3, with 9 bases aligning to TRBD1. V gave up 4 bases and J gave up 5 bases; unmatched junction bases: 5. Germline V gene lookup returns CDR1 SGHTA and CDR2 FQGTGA. CDR3 length: 14 residues. CDR3 residues: CASSSRDRVYGYTF. The DNA for the CDR3 is TGTGCCAGCAGCTCCCGGGACAGGGTGTATGGCTACACCTTC.

V gene TRBV5-4 combines with J gene TRBJ2-3; the D is unclear. CDR3 length: 13 amino acids. Trimming left V 1 base short and J 1 base short, with 4 bases between. Germline loops: CDR1 SGHNT, CDR2 YYREEE (reference sequence). CDR3 nucleotides: TGTGCCAGCAGCTTGCCCGGCACAGATACGCAGTATTTT. Protein: CASSLPGTDTQYF.